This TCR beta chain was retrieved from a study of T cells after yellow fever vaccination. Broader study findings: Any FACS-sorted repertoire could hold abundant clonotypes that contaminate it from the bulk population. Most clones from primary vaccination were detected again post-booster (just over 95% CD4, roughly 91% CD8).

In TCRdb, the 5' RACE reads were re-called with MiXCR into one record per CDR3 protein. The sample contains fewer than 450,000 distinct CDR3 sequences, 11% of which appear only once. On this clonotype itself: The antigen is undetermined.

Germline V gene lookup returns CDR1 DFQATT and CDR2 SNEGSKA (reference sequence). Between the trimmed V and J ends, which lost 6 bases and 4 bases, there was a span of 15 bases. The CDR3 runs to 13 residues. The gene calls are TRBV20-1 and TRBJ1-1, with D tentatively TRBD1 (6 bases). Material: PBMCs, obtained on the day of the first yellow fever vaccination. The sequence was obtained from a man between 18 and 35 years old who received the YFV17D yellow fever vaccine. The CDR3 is CSATQGPGTEAFF. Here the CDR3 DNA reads TGCAGTGCCACCCAGGGGCCGGGCACTGAAGCTTTCTTT.